The rows below give T cell receptor beta chains drawn from one sample of a study of cytomegalovirus exposure and HLA in healthy donors. Only in-frame clones appear in the TCRdb table, and some are missing; sequencing was by immunoSEQ multiplex PCR. The data show some 130,000 clones, around 80% seen once. The sample comprised PBMCs. All receptors derive from a female donor in good health and CMV-seropositive. CDR3s include the opening cysteine and the closing phenylalanine or tryptophan. The order of the fields is J gene, clone size, V gene, D gene, CDR3 DNA, CDR3 protein. A D gene is named only where the DNA matches it firmly. Size is omitted from some rows. Given values are once, few, many or a class for expanded clones.

TRBJ2-7 NA TRBV28 TRBD1 TGTGCCAGCGGCACGACAGGGCCCTACGAGCAGTACTTC CASGTTGPYEQYF
TRBJ2-3 NA TRBV7-3 NA TGTGCCAGCAGCTTATCTGGAGGCACAGATACGCAGTATTTT CASSLSGGTDTQYF
TRBJ2-3 NA TRBV13 NA TGTGCCAGCAGCCCCCCGTCAGATACGCAGTATTTT CASSPPSDTQYF
TRBJ1-1 NA TRBV5-8 NA TGTGCCAGCGGCCTTGTAAACACTGAAGCTTTCTTT CASGLVNTEAFF
TRBJ2-1 NA TRBV30 NA TGTGCCTGGATTCACGAGAGCTACAATGAGCAGTTCTTC CAWIHESYNEQFF
TRBJ2-5 NA TRBV29-1 NA TGCAGCGTTGTTGACAGCCTTGAGCAGTACTTC CSVVDSLEQYF
TRBJ2-7 NA TRBV18 TRBD2 TGTGCCAGCTCACAGGGGACTAGCGGACACGAGCAGTACTTC CASSQGTSGHEQYF
TRBJ2-5 NA TRBV7-7 TRBD2 TGTGCCAGCGGGCGCGGGGGGACACTTGGAGAGACCCAGTACTTC CASGRGGTLGETQYF
TRBJ1-1 NA TRBV6-5 NA TGTGCCAGCATATCCATCCGGGGTTGCGAAGCTTTCTTT CASISIRGCEAFF
TRBJ1-1 NA TRBV5-4 TRBD1 TGTGCCAGCAGCCCCACGGACAGGGGCACTGAAGCTTTCTTT CASSPTDRGTEAFF
TRBJ1-2 NA TRBV28 NA TGTGCCAGCCTTCCGGGGACAAGAAATAACTATGGCTACACCTTC CASLPGTRNNYGYTF
TRBJ2-1 NA TRBV5-1 TRBD2 TGCGCCAGCAAAGGCCTAGCGGGAAAGGATGAGCAGTTCTTC CASKGLAGKDEQFF
TRBJ1-1 NA TRBV12-5 NA TGTGCTAGTGGTTTGGCAGGGGTTACCACTGAAGCTTTCTTT CASGLAGVTTEAFF
TRBJ2-1 NA TRBV5-1 NA TGCGCCAGCAGCTTGGTCCCCGGGAGCTCCTACAATGAGCAGTTCTTC CASSLVPGSSYNEQFF
TRBJ2-5 NA TRBV5-4 NA TGTGCCAGCAGCCCCCGAGGGGGAACGAGCCAGGTGACCCAGTACTTC CASSPRGGTSQVTQYF
TRBJ1-5 once TRBV6-6 NA TGTGCCAGCAGTAACGACAGGAGCAATCAGCCCCAGCATTTT CASSNDRSNQPQHF
TRBJ1-1 few TRBV10-3 TRBD1 TGTGCCATCACCCTCGACGGACAGGCGGGTAACACTGAAGCTTTCTTT CAITLDGQAGNTEAFF
TRBJ2-6 NA TRBV2 NA TGTGCCAGTGACTTATCCGGGGCCAACGTCCTGACTTTC CASDLSGANVLTF
TRBJ2-3 NA TRBV30 TRBD2 TGTGCCTGGAGCCTACTAGCGGGGGGCACAGATACGCAGTATTTT CAWSLLAGGTDTQYF
TRBJ2-7 NA TRBV11-2 NA TGTGCCAGCAGTTTACTCAGTGATTATTACGAGCAGTACTTC CASSLLSDYYEQYF
TRBJ1-2 NA TRBV5-1 TRBD1 TGCGCCAGCAGCCGACAGGGGGCCTCCGGCTACACCTTC CASSRQGASGYTF
TRBJ2-3 NA TRBV11-1 NA TGTGCCAGCAGCTTAGCGACGGGGGCAGATACGCAGTATTTT CASSLATGADTQYF
TRBJ2-7 NA TRBV29-1 TRBD1 TGCAGCGTTGCTGTACGACAGGGGGTTTACGAGCAGTACTTC CSVAVRQGVYEQYF
TRBJ2-1 NA TRBV7-9 NA TGTGCCAGCAGCCCCAGGAGCGGAAAGGCCCCCGGAAAGCCCATTGAGCAGTTCTTC CASSPRSGKAPGKPIEQFF
TRBJ2-7 NA TRBV5-4 TRBD2 TGTGCCAGCAGCTTCAGGGTAGCGGGAGGGCGGTCCTACGAGCAGTACTTC CASSFRVAGGRSYEQYF
TRBJ2-7 NA TRBV7-2 NA TGTGCCAGCAGCCTATACAGGGTTAATAACGAGCAGTACTTC CASSLYRVNNEQYF
TRBJ2-2 NA TRBV6-1 NA TGTGCCAGCAGGCCTGACAGATCCACCGGGGAGCTGTTTTTT CASRPDRSTGELFF
TRBJ1-3 NA TRBV25-1 TRBD1 TGTGCCAGCAGTGCCCCTATGACAGGGACTGGTGGAAACACCATATATTTT CASSAPMTGTGGNTIYF
TRBJ2-7 NA TRBV10-3 NA TGTGCCATCAGTGAGGACGGGGAAGAGGGGGAGTACTTC CAISEDGEEGEYF
TRBJ1-2 NA TRBV18 TRBD1 TGTGCCAGCTCACCAGGACAGGGGGATTTCTACACCTTC CASSPGQGDFYTF
TRBJ2-3 NA TRBV6-4 NA TGTGCCAGCAGTGGTGGGAGCGCAGATACGCAGTATTTT CASSGGSADTQYF